Listed here are 21 T cell receptor beta chains from one sample, sequenced in a study of cytomegalovirus exposure and HLA in healthy donors. PCR amplification relied on 60 Vbeta primers (plus 13 Jbeta primers). The data were produced by immunoSEQ multiplex PCR, yet TCRdb's version contains in-frame clones alone and is incomplete. Of about 70,000 clones in the sample, 80% to 90% were seen once. Input material: PBMCs. The receptors here all came from a woman under 40 in good health and CMV-seropositive.

This clone was detected once. The genes are TRBV11-2 and TRBJ2-4; 15 positions agree with TRBD2. Germline V CDR1 and CDR2: SGHAT, FQNNGV. The ends lost 4 bases at V and 9 bases at J; junction bases unmatched: 16. The CDR3 totals 19 residues. The CDR3 DNA reads TGTGCCAGCAGCTCCCCCGCCGGACTAGCGGGAGGGCCAAGGGTCATTCAGTACTTC. Its protein is CASSSPAGLAGGPRVIQYF.

In this sample, this clone turned up once. The chain joins TRBV7-9 to TRBJ2-3, with D perhaps matching TRBD1 (5 bases). CDR1 is SEHNR, CDR2 FQNEAQ, per germline (reference sequence). The CDR3 is 14 amino acids. The V end lost 5 bases, the J end lost 3 bases, and 12 bases lay between the germline ends. The CDR3 DNA reads TGTGCCAGCAGCGACCGACAGTTTACAGATACGCAGTATTTT. It translates to CASSDRQFTDTQYF.

The chain carries TRBV2 and TRBJ1-2; 7 bases are shared with TRBD1. The CDR3 is 11 residues long. The V gene's germline CDR1 is SNHLY and CDR2 FYNNEI. V lost 9 bases to trimming and J lost 8 bases; unmatched junction nucleotides: 6. CDR3 DNA sequence: TGTGCCAGAACGGGACAGCGCGGCTACACCTTC. Its translation: CARTGQRGYTF.

The J gene is TRBJ2-1, the V gene TRBV5-1; TRBD1 is a possible D gene (5 bases). The ends were cut back, 0 bases at V and 1 base at J, with 8 bases in the middle. The CDR3 is 15 amino acids. Per germline, CDR1 SGHRS and CDR2 YFSETQ. CDR3 loop: CASSLGTLSYNEQFF. Here the CDR3 DNA reads TGCGCCAGCAGCTTGGGGACACTTTCCTACAATGAGCAGTTCTTC.

This clone has just one count. The genes are TRBV6-1 and TRBJ2-1, with D maybe TRBD2 (6 bases). The germline V and J ends were trimmed by 7 bases and 5 bases, with 18 bases remaining between them. In germline, CDR1 is MNHNS, CDR2 SASEGT. The CDR3 spans 15 residues. Here the CDR3 reads CASTEGLASDNEQFF. The CDR3 DNA reads TGTGCCAGCACCGAGGGACTGGCCTCTGACAATGAGCAGTTCTTC.

The gene calls are TRBV25-1 and TRBJ2-5; TRBD1 matches at 7 bases. The CDR3 has 16 residues. The J segment lost 6 bases and the V segment lost 4 bases, leaving 14 bases of the junction unmatched. CDR1 and CDR2 from the germline V gene are MGHDK and SYGVNS. CDR3 amino acids: CASSGSGTVSRQTQYF. CDR3 coding DNA: TGTGCCAGCAGTGGATCCGGGACAGTAAGCCGGCAGACCCAGTACTTC.

The chain links TRBV6-1 to TRBJ1-4; TRBD1 matches 9 bases. Germline CDR1 is MNHNS and CDR2 is SASEGT. V trimming: 8 bases; J trimming: 10 bases; junction bases outside the gene matches: 2. CDR3 length: 11 residues. CDR3 sequence: CASGDRAKLFF. For the CDR3, the DNA is TGTGCCAGCGGGGACAGGGCAAAACTGTTTTTT.

This clone has a single count. The chain carries TRBV19 and TRBJ2-1; 9 bases are a match to TRBD1. The J segment lost 3 bases and the V segment lost 3 bases, leaving 12 bases of the junction unmatched. The CDR3 consists of 18 residues. Germline values: CDR1 LNHDA, CDR2 SQIVND (reference sequence). The CDR3 DNA sequence: TGTGCCAGTAGTATTGGGACAGGGTCGACAATCTTCTACAATGAGCAGTTCTTC. It is translated as CASSIGTGSTIFYNEQFF.

The chain couples TRBV2 to TRBJ2-3; the match to TRBD2 covers 13 bases. This CDR3 has 16 residues. CDR1 SNHLY and CDR2 FYNNEI come from the germline V gene. V was pared by 6 bases and J by 5 bases, with 8 bases of the junction left unmatched. Here the CDR3 reads CASRLLAGGRRDTQYF. Here the CDR3 DNA reads TGTGCCAGCAGACTACTAGCGGGAGGGAGAAGAGATACGCAGTATTTT.

The genes are TRBV18 and TRBJ1-3, with D unresolved. Looked up from germline, CDR1 is KGHSH and CDR2 is LQKENI. The CDR3 sequence is 14 residues long. The ends were cut back, 2 bases at V and 0 bases at J, with 5 bases in the middle. DNA of the CDR3: TGTGCCAGCTCACCATGGCTCTCTGGAAACACCATATATTTT. It translates to CASSPWLSGNTIYF.

The rearrangement links TRBV27 to TRBJ2-7; D may be TRBD1 (6 bases). V was cut by 0 bases and J by 1 base, with 16 bases left in between. The germline V gene has CDR1 MNHEY and CDR2 SMNVEV (reference sequence). This CDR3 contains 17 residues. In DNA form, the CDR3 reads TGTGCCAGCAGTTTATCGTTTTACAGGGATCGATCCTACGAGCAGTACTTC. Its protein is CASSLSFYRDRSYEQYF.

The chain combines TRBV19 with TRBJ1-2; D gene uncertain. The length of the CDR3 is 13 residues. From germline, CDR1 is LNHDA and CDR2 SQIVND (reference sequence). Deletions cut 2 bases from V and 2 bases from J, with 6 bases between. The CDR3: CASSIPGNYGYTF. Here the CDR3 DNA reads TGTGCCAGTAGTATACCCGGGAACTATGGCTACACCTTC.

The J gene is TRBJ2-5, the V gene TRBV9, with D perhaps matching TRBD1 (6 bases). The last part of the DNA fits TRBJ2-7 better; the J call may be wrong. The CDR3 spans 14 residues. CDR1 and CDR2 (germline): SGDLS, YYNGEE. CDR3 in DNA: TGTGCCAGCAGCCTGAGGGGGACATCCTACGAGCAGTACTTC. Protein sequence: CASSLRGTSYEQYF.

In this sample, this clone turned up a few times. The chain is built from TRBV20-1 and TRBJ1-1; TRBD1 matches at 7 bases. Losses at the gene ends were 5 bases for V and 5 bases for J; bases not matched to a gene: 2. CDR1 is DFQATT, CDR2 SNEGSKA, per germline (reference sequence). This CDR3 is 11 amino acids long. CDR3 sequence reads: CSAGTATEAFF. The CDR3 DNA is TGCAGTGCTGGGACAGCGACTGAAGCTTTCTTT.

The V call is TRBV29-1, the J call TRBJ2-3; 8 bases fit TRBD2. This CDR3 comprises 15 residues. Germline-derived CDR1 and CDR2 are SQVTM and ANQGSEA. CDR3 sequence (DNA): TGCAGTGGCGGAGGCGGGAGGAGCAACACAGATACGCAGTATTTT. Its translation is CSGGGGRSNTDTQYF.

This chain links TRBV19 with TRBJ1-2, with D perhaps matching TRBD1 (5 bases). The V end was cut by 6 bases, the J end by 0 bases, with 11 bases between. The CDR3 sequence is 14 residues long. Germline V gene lookup returns CDR1 LNHDA and CDR2 SQIVND (reference sequence). The CDR3 nucleotides read TGTGCCAGTAGCCTCCTAGGGGCTAACTATGGCTACACCTTC. Residues: CASSLLGANYGYTF.

V is TRBV11-2 and J is TRBJ2-7; a possible D gene is TRBD1 (6 bases). From germline, CDR1 is SGHAT and CDR2 FQNNGV. This CDR3 is built from 15 residues. Trimming stripped 3 bases from V and 5 bases from J, with 17 bases between. The CDR3 spells CASSFLGAGYNEQYF. The CDR3 DNA reads as TGTGCCAGCAGCTTTTTGGGGGCCGGGTATAACGAGCAGTACTTC.

This clone has only one observation. V usage is TRBV2 and J usage is TRBJ1-1, with D possibly being TRBD1 (5 bases). Germline CDR1 and CDR2: SNHLY and FYNNEI. This CDR3 spans 14 amino acids. The V gene lost 7 bases and the J gene lost 0 bases, with 12 bases spanning the gap. CDR3 residues: CASMLDSMNTEAFF. CDR3 sequence (DNA): TGTGCCAGCATGTTAGACAGCATGAACACTGAAGCTTTCTTT.

The chain combines TRBV9 with TRBJ2-7; TRBD2 matches 8 bases. CDR1 is SGDLS and CDR2 is YYNGEE in the germline V gene. This CDR3 is built from 15 residues. V trimming: 1 base; J trimming: 3 bases; junction bases outside the gene matches: 6. The CDR3 region is CASSVTPGLVYEQYF. The CDR3 DNA reads TGTGCCAGCAGCGTAACCCCGGGACTAGTCTACGAGCAGTACTTC.

V and J are TRBV9 and TRBJ2-1; 8 nucleotides align to TRBD1. Trimming removed 4 bases from V and 1 base from J; junction bases left unmatched: 19. CDR3 length equals 20 residues. Germline V CDR1 and CDR2: SGDLS, YYNGEE. CDR3 nucleotide sequence: TGTGCCAGCAGCCTATCTTCGGGGGACAGGCCCATCGATTCCTACAATGAGCAGTTCTTC. Translated, it gives CASSLSSGDRPIDSYNEQFF.

This clone was observed a few times. The chain couples TRBV9 to TRBJ2-7; D is perhaps TRBD1 (6 bases). The CDR3 consists of 13 residues. Trimming took 3 bases from V and 5 from J, leaving 12 bases between them. Germline CDR1 reads SGDLS; CDR2 reads YYNGEE. For the CDR3, the DNA is TGTGCCAGCAGCGCACCACAGGGTAACGAGCAGTACTTC. This codes for CASSAPQGNEQYF.